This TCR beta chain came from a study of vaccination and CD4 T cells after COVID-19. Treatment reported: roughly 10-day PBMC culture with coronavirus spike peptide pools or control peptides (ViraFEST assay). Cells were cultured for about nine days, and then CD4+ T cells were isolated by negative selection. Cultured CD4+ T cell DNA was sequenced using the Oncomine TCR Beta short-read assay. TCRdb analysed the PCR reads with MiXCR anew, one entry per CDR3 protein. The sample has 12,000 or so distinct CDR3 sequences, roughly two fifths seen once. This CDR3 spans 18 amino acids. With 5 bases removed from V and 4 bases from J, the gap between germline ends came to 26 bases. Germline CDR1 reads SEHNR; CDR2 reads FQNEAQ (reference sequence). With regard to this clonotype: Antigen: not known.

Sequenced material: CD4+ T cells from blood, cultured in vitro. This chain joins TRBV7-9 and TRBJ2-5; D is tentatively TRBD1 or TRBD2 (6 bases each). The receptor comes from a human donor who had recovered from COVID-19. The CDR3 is CASSPTAIGTRGGETQYF. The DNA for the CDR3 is TGTGCCAGCAGCCCCACCGCCATAGGGACACGGGGAGGAGAGACCCAGTACTTC.